This T cell receptor (beta chain) was observed in a study of cytomegalovirus exposure and HLA in healthy donors. Assay: immunoSEQ multiplex PCR; the TCRdb copy retains only in-frame clones and omits some. The repertoire holds over 150,000 clones, with more than 65% as singletons. With 6 bases removed from V and 10 bases from J, the gap between germline ends came to 18 bases. The CDR3 sequence is 13 residues long. In germline, CDR1 is MDHEN, CDR2 SYDVKM. This clonotype was obtained from a woman aged 30 to 39 in good health and CMV-seropositive. The specimen sequenced was PBMCs. V gene TRBV28 combines with J gene TRBJ1-2; weak D call: TRBD1 (5 bases). The CDR3 protein is CASSRRSDSNYTF. CDR3 nucleotide sequence: TGTGCCAGCAGCCGTAGATCTGACAGTAACTACACCTTC.